The clone carrying this TCR beta chain was found a few times. Its antigen is not known. This CDR3 is built from 13 residues. The V gene end was trimmed by 6 bases and the J gene end by 6 bases; junction bases not matched to a gene: 6. Germline V gene lookup returns CDR1 KGHSH and CDR2 LQKENI. The data were taken from a study of T cell repertoires in cytomegalovirus infection. About the research overall: Public TCR beta signatures were indicative of both CMV infection and a matching HLA type. Regarding the study as a whole: The study identified carriers of CMV plus the relevant HLA from cumulative public TCR beta family frequency. What dominated the ex vivo response were HLA-C-restricted CMV-specific TCR beta clonotypes.

TCRdb ran MiXCR on the reads and lists one entry per CDR3 protein. The sample yields around 740,000 distinct CDR3 sequences, approximately 40% seen once. The chain joins TRBV18 to TRBJ1-1; 8 bases agree with TRBD1. The clonotype comes from a human donor in good health (CMV status not recorded). Some clones in this sample may be carry-over from other donors' samples. The sample taken for sequencing was PBMCs. The CDR3 here is CASSPGQGPEAFF. The CDR3 DNA reads TGTGCCAGCTCCCCCGGACAGGGCCCTGAAGCTTTCTTT. The variable domain in full, completed from reference TRBV18 and TRBJ1-1, reads NAGVMQNPRHLVRRRGQEARLRCSPMKGHSHVYWYRQLPEEGLKFMVYLQKENIIDESGMPKERFSAEFPKEGPSILRIQQVVRGDSAAYFCASSPGQGPEAFFGQGTRLTVV.